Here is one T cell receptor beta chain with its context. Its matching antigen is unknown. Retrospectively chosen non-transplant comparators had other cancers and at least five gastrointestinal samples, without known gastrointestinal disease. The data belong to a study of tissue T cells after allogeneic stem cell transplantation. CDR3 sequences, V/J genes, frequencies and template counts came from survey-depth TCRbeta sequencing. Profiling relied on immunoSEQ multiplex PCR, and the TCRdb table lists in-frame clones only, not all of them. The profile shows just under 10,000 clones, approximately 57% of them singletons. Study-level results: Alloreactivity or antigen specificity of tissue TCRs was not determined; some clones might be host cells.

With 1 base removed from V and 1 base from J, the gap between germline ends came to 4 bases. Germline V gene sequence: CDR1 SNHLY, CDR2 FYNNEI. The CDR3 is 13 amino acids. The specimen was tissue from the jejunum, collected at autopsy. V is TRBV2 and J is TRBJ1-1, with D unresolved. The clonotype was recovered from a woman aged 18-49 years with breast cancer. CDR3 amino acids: CASSEEGNTEAFF. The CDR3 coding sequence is TGTGCCAGCAGTGAAGAAGGGAACACTGAAGCTTTCTTT.